The 6 T cell receptor beta chains below all came from one sample that was sequenced in a study of blood T cell repertoires in COVID-19. Sequencing used immunoSEQ multiplex PCR; TCRdb keeps in-frame clones, though not all of them. The table lists under 250,000 clones, approximately 85% of them singletons, with 5.1% in the top ten. The sample was peripheral blood. These TCRs come from a man aged 50 to 60 with COVID-19, enrolled during active disease.

The chain couples TRBV30 to TRBJ1-4; D is uncertain. This CDR3 contains 13 residues. The germline V gene has CDR1 GTSNPN and CDR2 SVGIG (reference sequence). Trimming cost V 2 bases and J 3 bases, with 7 bases left between them. CDR3 DNA sequence: TGTGCCTGGAGTATCGGGGCTAATGAAAAACTGTTTTTT. Protein sequence: CAWSIGANEKLFF. Full variable domain (outside the CDR3, taken from reference TRBV30 and TRBJ1-4): SQTIHQWPATLVQPVGSPLSLECTVEGTSNPNLYWYRQAAGRGLQLLFYSVGIGQISSEVPQNLSASRPQDRQFILSSKKLLLSDSGFYLCAWSIGANEKLFFGSGTQLSVL.

The J gene is TRBJ1-6, the V gene TRBV5-5; D call uncertain. V lost 1 base, J lost 7 bases, and 12 bases lay in between. Germline lookup yields CDR1 SGHKS and CDR2 YYEKEE (reference sequence). The CDR3 has 15 residues. The CDR3 here is CASSLNSLMNSPLHF. The CDR3 nucleotides are TGTGCCAGCAGCTTGAACAGCCTAATGAATTCACCCCTCCACTTT.

The genes are TRBV15 and TRBJ1-2; 9 bases fit TRBD1. J lost 8 bases, V lost 1 base, and 2 bases had no gene match. This CDR3 contains 13 residues. Germline V gene data show CDR1 as LNHNV and CDR2 as YYDKDF (reference sequence). The DNA of the CDR3 is TGTGCCACCAGCAGAGGACAGGGGGAGGGCTACACCTTC. This sequence encodes CATSRGQGEGYTF.

CDR3 coding DNA: TGTGCCAGCAGCCAAGATTGGGGAGGCGAGCAGTACTTC. Translated, it gives CASSQDWGGEQYF. This chain links TRBV4-2 with TRBJ2-7; perhaps TRBD2 as D (6 bases). The CDR3 has 13 residues. Trimming pared 0 bases from V and 6 bases from J, leaving 9 bases between. The germline gives CDR1 LGHNA, CDR2 YNFKEQ.

The rearrangement links TRBV27 to TRBJ2-2; TRBD2 might be the D (5 bases). Trimming removed 2 bases at V and 3 bases at J, with 10 bases between. Germline CDR1 is MNHEY and CDR2 is SMNVEV (reference sequence). CDR3 size: 15 residues. The CDR3 loop reads CASSLDGDYTGELFF. DNA for the CDR3: TGTGCCAGCAGTTTAGACGGGGATTACACCGGGGAGCTGTTTTTT.

The CDR3 reads CASSLERGLAGLYNEQFF. CDR3 nucleotides: TGTGCCAGCAGCTTAGAACGGGGACTAGCGGGGCTTTACAATGAGCAGTTCTTC. V usage is TRBV11-3 and J usage is TRBJ2-1; TRBD2 aligns across 13 bases. CDR1 and CDR2 (germline): SGHNT, YENEEA. The V and J ends lost 0 bases and 4 bases, in that order; junction bases with no gene match: 6. CDR3 length: 18 residues.